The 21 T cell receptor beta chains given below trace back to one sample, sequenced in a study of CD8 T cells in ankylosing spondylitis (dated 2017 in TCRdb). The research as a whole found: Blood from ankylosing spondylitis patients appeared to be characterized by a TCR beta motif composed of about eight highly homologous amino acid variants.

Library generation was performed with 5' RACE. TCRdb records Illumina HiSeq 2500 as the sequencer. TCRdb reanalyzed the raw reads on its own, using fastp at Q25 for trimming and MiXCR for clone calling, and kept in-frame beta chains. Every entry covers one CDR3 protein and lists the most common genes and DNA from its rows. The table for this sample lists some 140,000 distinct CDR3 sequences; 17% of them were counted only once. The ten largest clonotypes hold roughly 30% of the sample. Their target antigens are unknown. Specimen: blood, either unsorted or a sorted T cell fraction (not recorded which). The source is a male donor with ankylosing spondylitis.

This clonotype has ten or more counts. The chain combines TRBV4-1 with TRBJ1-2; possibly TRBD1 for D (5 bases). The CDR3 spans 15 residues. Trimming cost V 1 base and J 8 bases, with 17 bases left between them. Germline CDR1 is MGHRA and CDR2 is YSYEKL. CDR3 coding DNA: TGCGCCAGCAGCCAAGGGCGGGGGAACCCCTACGGCTACACCTTC. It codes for CASSQGRGNPYGYTF.

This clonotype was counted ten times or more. This chain's CDR3 is CSVEGTAGSNTEAFF. The CDR3 bases are TGCAGCGTTGAGGGGACGGCAGGAAGTAACACTGAAGCTTTCTTT. V usage is TRBV29-1 and J usage is TRBJ1-1; D possibly corresponds to TRBD1 (5 bases). In germline, CDR1 is SQVTM, CDR2 ANQGSEA. Trimming pared 3 bases from V and 2 bases from J, leaving 16 bases between. The CDR3 loop spans 15 amino acids.

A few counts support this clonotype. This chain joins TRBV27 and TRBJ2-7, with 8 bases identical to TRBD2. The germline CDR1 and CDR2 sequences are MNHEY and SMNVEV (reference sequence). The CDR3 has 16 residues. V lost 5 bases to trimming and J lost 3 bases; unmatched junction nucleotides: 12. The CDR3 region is CASSPGWSGSFYEQYF. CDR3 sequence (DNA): TGTGCCAGCAGTCCCGGCTGGAGCGGGAGTTTCTACGAGCAGTACTTC.

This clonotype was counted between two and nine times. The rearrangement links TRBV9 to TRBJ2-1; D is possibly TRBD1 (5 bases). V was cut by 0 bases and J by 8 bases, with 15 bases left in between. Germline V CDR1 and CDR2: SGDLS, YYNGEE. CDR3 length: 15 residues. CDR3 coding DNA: TGTGCCAGCAGCGTAGATGGCAGGGTAGTGGATGAGCAGTTCTTC. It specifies CASSVDGRVVDEQFF.

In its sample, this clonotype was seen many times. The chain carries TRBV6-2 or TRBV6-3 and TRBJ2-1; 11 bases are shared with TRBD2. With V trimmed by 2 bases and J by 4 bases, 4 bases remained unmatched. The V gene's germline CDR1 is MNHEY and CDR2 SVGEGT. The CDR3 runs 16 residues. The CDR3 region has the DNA TGTGCCAGCAGTTACCAGGGACTAGCGGAGTACAATGAGCAGTTCTTC. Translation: CASSYQGLAEYNEQFF.

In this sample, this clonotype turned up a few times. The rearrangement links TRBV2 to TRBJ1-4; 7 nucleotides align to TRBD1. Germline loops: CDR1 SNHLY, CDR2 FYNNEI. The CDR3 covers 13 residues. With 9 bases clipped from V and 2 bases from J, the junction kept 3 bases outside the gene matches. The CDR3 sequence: CARQGSTNEKLFF. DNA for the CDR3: TGTGCCAGACAGGGGTCGACTAATGAAAAACTGTTTTTT.

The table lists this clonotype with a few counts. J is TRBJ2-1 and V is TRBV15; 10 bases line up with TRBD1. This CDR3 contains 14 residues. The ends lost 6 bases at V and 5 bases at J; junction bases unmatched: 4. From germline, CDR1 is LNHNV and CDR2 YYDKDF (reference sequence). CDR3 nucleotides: TGTGCCACCAGTAGGGACAGGGGACACAATGAGCAGTTCTTC. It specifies CATSRDRGHNEQFF. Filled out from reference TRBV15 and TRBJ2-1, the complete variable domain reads DAMVIQNPRYQVTQFGKPVTLSCSQTLNHNVMYWYQQKSSQAPKLLFHYYDKDFNNEADTPDNFQSRRPNTSFCFLDIRSPGLGDTAMYLCATSRDRGHNEQFFGPGTRLTVL.

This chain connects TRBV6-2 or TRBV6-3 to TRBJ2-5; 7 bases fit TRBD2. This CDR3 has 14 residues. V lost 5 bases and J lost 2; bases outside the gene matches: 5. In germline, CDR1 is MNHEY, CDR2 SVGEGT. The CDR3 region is CASSGTTPQETQYF. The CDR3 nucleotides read TGTGCCAGCAGTGGGACTACACCTCAAGAGACCCAGTACTTC.

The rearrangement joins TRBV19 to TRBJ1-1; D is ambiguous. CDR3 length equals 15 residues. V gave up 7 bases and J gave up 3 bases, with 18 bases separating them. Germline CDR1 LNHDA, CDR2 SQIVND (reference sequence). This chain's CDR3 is CASTKRLAGDTEAFF. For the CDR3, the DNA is TGTGCCAGTACCAAGAGGCTGGCGGGCGACACTGAAGCTTTCTTT.

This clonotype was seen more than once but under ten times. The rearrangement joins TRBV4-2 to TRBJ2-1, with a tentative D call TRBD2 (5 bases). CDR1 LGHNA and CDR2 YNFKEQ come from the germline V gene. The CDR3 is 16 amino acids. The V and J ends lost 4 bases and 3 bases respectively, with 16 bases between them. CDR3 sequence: CASSPEVLEYYNEQFF. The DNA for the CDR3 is TGTGCCAGCAGCCCAGAGGTACTAGAATACTACAATGAGCAGTTCTTC.

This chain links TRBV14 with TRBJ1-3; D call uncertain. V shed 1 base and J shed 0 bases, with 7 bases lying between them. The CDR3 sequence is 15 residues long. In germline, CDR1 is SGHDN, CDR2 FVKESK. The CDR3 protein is CASSQGRFSGNTIYF. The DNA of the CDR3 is TGTGCCAGCAGCCAAGGGCGGTTCTCTGGAAACACCATATATTTT.

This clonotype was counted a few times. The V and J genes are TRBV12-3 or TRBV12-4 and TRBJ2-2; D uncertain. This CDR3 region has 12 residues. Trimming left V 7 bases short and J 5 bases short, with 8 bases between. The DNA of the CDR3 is TGTGCCAGCACCCCCCGAACCGGGGAGCTGTTTTTT. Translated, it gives CASTPRTGELFF.

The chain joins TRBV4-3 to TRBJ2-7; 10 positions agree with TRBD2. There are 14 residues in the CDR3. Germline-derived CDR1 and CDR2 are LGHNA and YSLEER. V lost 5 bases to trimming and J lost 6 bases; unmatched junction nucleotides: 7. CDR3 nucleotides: TGCGCCAGCAGCGATTCAGCGGGAGGGCTCGAGCAGTACTTC. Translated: CASSDSAGGLEQYF.

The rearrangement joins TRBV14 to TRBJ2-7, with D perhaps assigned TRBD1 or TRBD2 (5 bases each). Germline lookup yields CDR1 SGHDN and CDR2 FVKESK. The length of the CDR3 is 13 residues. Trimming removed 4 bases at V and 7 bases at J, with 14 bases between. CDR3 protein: CASSPAFGGEQYF. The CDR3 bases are TGTGCCAGCAGCCCAGCCTTTGGGGGAGAGCAGTACTTC.

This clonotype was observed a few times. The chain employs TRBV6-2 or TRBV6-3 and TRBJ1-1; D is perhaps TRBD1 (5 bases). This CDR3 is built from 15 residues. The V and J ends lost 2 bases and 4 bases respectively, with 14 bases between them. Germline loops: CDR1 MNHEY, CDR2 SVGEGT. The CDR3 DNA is TGTGCCAGCAGTTACCCCGCGGGGGTCGGCACTGAAGCTTTCTTT. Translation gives CASSYPAGVGTEAFF.

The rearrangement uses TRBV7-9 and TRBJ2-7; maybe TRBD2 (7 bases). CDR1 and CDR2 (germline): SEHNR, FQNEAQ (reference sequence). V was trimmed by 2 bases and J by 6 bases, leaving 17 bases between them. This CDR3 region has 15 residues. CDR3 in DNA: TGTGCCAGCAGCTTAATCGGGGGGCAATTGGGCGAGCAGTACTTC. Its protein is CASSLIGGQLGEQYF.

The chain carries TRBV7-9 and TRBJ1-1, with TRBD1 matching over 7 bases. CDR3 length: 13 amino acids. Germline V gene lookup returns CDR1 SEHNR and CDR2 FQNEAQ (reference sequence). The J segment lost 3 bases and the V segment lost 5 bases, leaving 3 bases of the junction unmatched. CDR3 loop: CASSGGQYTEAFF. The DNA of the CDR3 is TGTGCCAGCAGCGGGGGACAGTACACTGAAGCTTTCTTT.

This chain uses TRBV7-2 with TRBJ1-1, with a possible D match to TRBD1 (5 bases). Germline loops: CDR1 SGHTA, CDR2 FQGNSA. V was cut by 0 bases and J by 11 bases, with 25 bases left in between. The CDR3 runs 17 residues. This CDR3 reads CASSLAPRGGSYKGAFF. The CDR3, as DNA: TGTGCCAGCAGCTTAGCTCCAAGGGGAGGGAGTTACAAAGGGGCTTTCTTT.

CDR3 nucleotide sequence: TGTGCCAACCCGACAGGGAACACTGAAGCTTTCTTT. The encoded protein is CANPTGNTEAFF. The chain combines TRBV25-1 with TRBJ1-1; weak D call: TRBD1 (6 bases). V was cut by 10 bases and J by 1 base, with 10 bases left in between. In germline, CDR1 is MGHDK, CDR2 SYGVNS. The CDR3 has 12 residues.

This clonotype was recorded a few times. In DNA form, the CDR3 reads TGTGCCAGCAGTTTTCAGGGGCCGACGGATGGCTACACCTTC. It yields the protein CASSFQGPTDGYTF. This chain uses TRBV28 with TRBJ1-2; possible D gene TRBD1, 6 bases. CDR1 MDHEN and CDR2 SYDVKM come from the germline V gene. CDR3 length equals 14 residues. V was pared by 3 bases and J by 6 bases, with 14 bases between.

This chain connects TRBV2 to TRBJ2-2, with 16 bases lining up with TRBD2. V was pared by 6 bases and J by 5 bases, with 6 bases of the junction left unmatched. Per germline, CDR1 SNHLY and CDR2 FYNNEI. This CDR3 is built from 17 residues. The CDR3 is CASSSGLAGGRTGELFF. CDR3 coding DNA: TGTGCCAGCAGCTCGGGACTAGCGGGAGGGAGGACCGGGGAGCTGTTTTTT. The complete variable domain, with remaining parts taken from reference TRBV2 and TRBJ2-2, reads EPEVTQTPSHQVTQMGQEVILRCVPISNHLYFYWYRQILGQKVEFLVSFYNNEISEKSEIFDDQFSVERPDGSNFTLKIRSTKLEDSAMYFCASSSGLAGGRTGELFFGEGSRLTVL.